The sequence of this T cell receptor (beta chain) was determined in a study of T cells in Graves' hyperthyroidism and ophthalmopathy. Amplified TCR beta CDR3 regions came from RNA transcripts. A first-round RT-PCR of the TCR CDR3 used the HTBI primer set. One entry per CDR3 protein, called by TCRdb with MiXCR from the multiplex PCR reads. Among 700,000 to 950,000 distinct CDR3 sequences, about a third were seen once, and the ten largest hold approximately 31%. Trimming shortened V by 5 bases and J by 4 bases, and 18 bases separated the two germline ends. CDR1 SGHTA and CDR2 FQGNSA come from the germline V gene. This CDR3 comprises 15 residues.

This TCR came from a woman aged 40-49 years with Graves' hyperthyroidism. V gene TRBV7-2 combines with J gene TRBJ2-7; TRBD2 might be the D (5 bases). Sequencing was performed on blood. DNA of the CDR3: TGTGCCAGCAGCCGTATTAGAGGGTCCTCTTACGAGCAGTACTTC. It encodes CASSRIRGSSYEQYF.